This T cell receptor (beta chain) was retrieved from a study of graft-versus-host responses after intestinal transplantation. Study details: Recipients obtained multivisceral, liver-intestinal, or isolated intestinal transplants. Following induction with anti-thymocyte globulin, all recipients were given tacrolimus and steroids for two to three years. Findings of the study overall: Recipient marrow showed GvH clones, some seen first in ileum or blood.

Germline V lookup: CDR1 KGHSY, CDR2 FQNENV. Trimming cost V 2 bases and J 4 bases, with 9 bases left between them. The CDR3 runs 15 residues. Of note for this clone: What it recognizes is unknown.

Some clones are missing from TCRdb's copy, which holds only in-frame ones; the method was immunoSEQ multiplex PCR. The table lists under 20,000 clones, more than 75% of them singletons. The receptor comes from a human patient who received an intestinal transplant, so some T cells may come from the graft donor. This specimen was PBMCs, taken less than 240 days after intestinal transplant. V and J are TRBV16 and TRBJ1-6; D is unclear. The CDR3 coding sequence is TGTGCCAGCAGCCAAAGGTCCGGATATAATTCACCCCTCCACTTT. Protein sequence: CASSQRSGYNSPLHF.